This T cell receptor (beta chain) was recorded in a study of blood T cell repertoires in COVID-19. V was trimmed by 4 bases and J by 0 bases, leaving 12 bases between them. Germline V gene sequence: CDR1 LGHDT, CDR2 YNNKEL (reference sequence). The CDR3 has 16 amino acids. The table came from immunoSEQ multiplex PCR; TCRdb's copy has only in-frame clones and leaves some out. The data hold about 190,000 clones, with about 87% observed a single time. The sequenced sample was peripheral blood. The origin of this receptor is a woman in her thirties with acute or convalescent COVID-19. The chain combines TRBV3-1 (or the pseudogene TRBV3-2) with TRBJ1-4; the D is unclear. The chain's CDR3 is CASSLTHFATNEKLFF. The CDR3 DNA reads TGTGCCAGCAGCCTCACTCACTTTGCAACTAATGAAAAACTGTTTTTT.